This T cell receptor (beta chain) was captured in a study of cytomegalovirus exposure and HLA in healthy donors. Findings and caveats of the study: The presence/absence work took it that sequencing depth was about the same across donors. Whilst most TCR sequences proved rare, a subset of public TCRs occurred across many donors. The study had only CMV serostatus as immune exposure information.

The PCR had 60 Vbeta and 13 Jbeta primers. TCRdb's table, derived via immunoSEQ multiplex PCR, lists solely in-frame clones and lacks some. The table has roughly 100,000 clones, roughly four fifths seen once. Comment on this clone: Its target is unknown.

V lost 6 bases to trimming and J lost 4 bases, with 7 bases between them. Germline CDR1 and CDR2: SNHLY and FYNNEI. This CDR3 has 12 residues. What was sequenced was PBMCs. The chain carries TRBV2 and TRBJ2-1, with D unresolved. The origin of this receptor is a male donor in good health and CMV-seropositive. The CDR3 region is CASSHGYNEQFF. The CDR3, as DNA: TGTGCCAGCAGCCACGGTTACAATGAGCAGTTCTTC.